One sample yielded the 17 T cell receptor beta chains listed below, sequenced in a study of cytomegalovirus exposure and HLA in healthy donors. 60 Vbeta and 13 Jbeta primers were used in PCR. Generated by immunoSEQ multiplex PCR, the TCRdb table keeps only in-frame clones and is missing some. The sample holds about 170,000 clones, approximately 81% seen once. The sample taken for sequencing was PBMCs. The source of these receptors is a male donor in good health and CMV-seronegative.

V usage is TRBV6-5 and J usage is TRBJ1-2; D is undetermined. The CDR3 sequence is 16 residues long. Trimming stripped 2 bases from V and 4 bases from J, with 17 bases between. Looked up from germline, CDR1 is MNHEY and CDR2 is SVGAGI. CDR3 amino acids: CASSYRTVGPFYGYTF. CDR3 bases: TGTGCCAGCAGTTACCGCACAGTCGGCCCCTTCTATGGCTACACCTTC.

This clone was observed a single time. This chain uses TRBV19 with TRBJ1-1, with D perhaps matching TRBD1 (5 bases). In germline, CDR1 is LNHDA, CDR2 SQIVND (reference sequence). This CDR3 is 16 amino acids long. The V end lost 3 bases, the J end lost 4 bases, and 18 bases lay between the germline ends. The CDR3 loop is CASSIGGHPVSTEAFF. CDR3 bases: TGTGCCAGTAGTATCGGGGGTCACCCAGTCAGCACTGAAGCTTTCTTT.

J is TRBJ2-7 and V is TRBV11-2, with 7 bases matching TRBD2. J was trimmed by 6 bases and V by 9 bases; bases with no gene match: 11. In germline, CDR1 is SGHAT, CDR2 FQNNGV. The CDR3 sequence is 13 residues long. CDR3 sequence (DNA): TGTGCCAGTCGGACAATGGGGGGGAGCGAGCAGTACTTC. The encoded protein is CASRTMGGSEQYF.

In its sample, this clone was seen once. The rearrangement joins TRBV9 to TRBJ2-7; D is perhaps TRBD1 (5 bases). Germline values: CDR1 SGDLS, CDR2 YYNGEE. The CDR3 length is 15 residues. V shed 3 bases and J shed 3 bases, with 16 bases lying between them. The CDR3 reads CASSEGSGRVYEQYF. In nucleotides, the CDR3 is TGTGCCAGCAGCGAAGGGTCGGGCAGGGTCTACGAGCAGTACTTC.

The J gene is TRBJ1-4, the V gene TRBV4-2; D is unclear. Looked up from germline, CDR1 is LGHNA and CDR2 is YNFKEQ. The CDR3 covers 15 residues. The ends were cut back, 0 bases at V and 3 bases at J, with 8 bases in the middle. DNA for the CDR3: TGTGCCAGCAGCCAAGATCGGTATTCTAATGAAAAACTGTTTTTT. This gives the protein CASSQDRYSNEKLFF.

A single count supports this clone. CDR3 coding DNA: TGCGCCAGCAGCTTGGTAGGGCAGGGGCAAGAGACCCAGTACTTC. Its translation: CASSLVGQGQETQYF. J is TRBJ2-5 and V is TRBV5-1; a weak D match, TRBD1 (6 bases). The CDR3 length is 15 residues. The germline gives CDR1 SGHRS, CDR2 YFSETQ. The V gene lost 0 bases and the J gene lost 2 bases, with 11 bases spanning the gap.

The chain uses TRBV27 and TRBJ1-1; D gene ambiguous. CDR1 and CDR2 from the germline V gene are MNHEY and SMNVEV (reference sequence). The V end was cut by 5 bases, the J end by 5 bases, with 9 bases between. The length of the CDR3 is 12 residues. Here the CDR3 DNA reads TGTGCCAGCAGTACGGGGTTGACTGAAGCTTTCTTT. Its translation is CASSTGLTEAFF.

This clone was recorded once. The chain joins TRBV7-6 to TRBJ1-4; TRBD1 is a possible D gene (6 bases). This CDR3 spans 16 amino acids. V was trimmed by 4 bases and J by 0 bases, leaving 12 bases between them. Germline-derived CDR1 and CDR2 are SGHVS and FNYEAQ. The CDR3 sequence: CASSYGDTTTNEKLFF. The DNA of the CDR3 is TGTGCCAGCAGCTATGGGGACACAACAACTAATGAAAAACTGTTTTTT.

The chain employs TRBV12-1 and TRBJ2-3; TRBD1 was called by the table and not checked on the DNA. TRBV12-1 is a pseudogene locus. The CDR3 covers 19 residues. For the CDR3, the DNA is TGTGCCAGCAGCTTTGATTCAGGGTATGGGTCCACTAGCACAGATACGCAGTATTTT. Amino acid sequence: CASSFDSGYGSTSTDTQYF.

The chain joins TRBV5-5 to TRBJ1-1; D not certain. The length of the CDR3 is 13 residues. V lost 1 base and J lost 0, with 4 bases in between. In germline, CDR1 is SGHKS, CDR2 YYEKEE (reference sequence). CDR3 region: CASSLSLNTEAFF. DNA for the CDR3: TGTGCCAGCAGCTTGTCGTTGAACACTGAAGCTTTCTTT.

The chain has TRBV6-5 and TRBJ2-1, with D possibly being TRBD2 (7 bases). Per the germline V gene, CDR1 is MNHEY and CDR2 is SVGAGI. The CDR3 runs to 14 residues. The V end was cut by 7 bases, the J end by 1 base, with 11 bases between. CDR3 loop: CASKGGGSYNEQFF. The CDR3 DNA follows: TGTGCCAGCAAAGGGGGAGGGTCCTACAATGAGCAGTTCTTC.

This sequence joins TRBV25-1 and TRBJ2-7, with 12 positions matching TRBD2. The CDR3 contains 14 residues. Trimming removed 2 bases from V and 7 bases from J; junction bases left unmatched: 3. Per germline, CDR1 MGHDK and CDR2 SYGVNS. CDR3 sequence (DNA): TGTGCCAGCAGTGAACGACTAGCGGGGGATGAGCAGTACTTC. Amino acids: CASSERLAGDEQYF.

The chain is built from TRBV19 and TRBJ2-1; 9 bases agree with TRBD1. Germline CDR1 is LNHDA and CDR2 is SQIVND (reference sequence). The CDR3 is made up of 18 amino acids. Trimming at V came to 3 bases and at J to 8 bases, leaving 17 bases not matched to a gene. The DNA for the CDR3 is TGTGCCAGTAGTATCTTAGCGCTCCGGGACAGGGTCTCGTATGAGCAGTTCTTC. It specifies CASSILALRDRVSYEQFF.

This chain links TRBV21-1 with TRBJ1-5; the tabulated D call, TRBD1, remains unverified against the DNA. TRBV21-1 is classified as a pseudogene. This CDR3 is 16 amino acids long. CDR3 sequence: CASSKVTGRGDQPQHF. In nucleotides, the CDR3 is TGTGCCAGCAGCAAAGTTACAGGGCGCGGAGATCAGCCCCAGCATTTT.

This clone was counted between two and nine times. The CDR3 loop reads CASSPRQGFSSGANVLTF. The CDR3 bases are TGTGCCAGCAGCCCTAGACAGGGGTTCAGCTCTGGGGCCAACGTCCTGACTTTC. J is TRBJ2-6 and V is TRBV7-2, with 8 bases lining up with TRBD1. There are 18 residues in the CDR3. The J segment lost 0 bases and the V segment lost 5 bases, leaving 9 bases of the junction unmatched. CDR1 is SGHTA, CDR2 FQGNSA, per germline.

The rearrangement links TRBV10-3 to TRBJ1-6; 9 positions agree with TRBD1. CDR1 and CDR2 from the germline V gene are ENHRY and SYGVKD. The CDR3 runs 15 residues. With V trimmed by 0 bases and J by 10 bases, 4 bases remained unmatched. CDR3 nucleotide sequence: TGTGCCATCAGTGAGTCGGACAGGGGAGGGTCACCCCTCCACTTT. Protein sequence: CAISESDRGGSPLHF.

This clone was detected once. This CDR3 reads CASSLEQQYEQYF. The DNA of the CDR3 is TGTGCCAGCAGCTTGGAACAGCAATACGAGCAGTACTTC. The chain is built from TRBV5-4 and TRBJ2-7, with unresolved D. The CDR3 is 13 residues long. With 0 bases removed from V and 4 bases from J, the gap between germline ends came to 8 bases. Per the germline V gene, CDR1 is SGHNT and CDR2 is YYREEE (reference sequence).